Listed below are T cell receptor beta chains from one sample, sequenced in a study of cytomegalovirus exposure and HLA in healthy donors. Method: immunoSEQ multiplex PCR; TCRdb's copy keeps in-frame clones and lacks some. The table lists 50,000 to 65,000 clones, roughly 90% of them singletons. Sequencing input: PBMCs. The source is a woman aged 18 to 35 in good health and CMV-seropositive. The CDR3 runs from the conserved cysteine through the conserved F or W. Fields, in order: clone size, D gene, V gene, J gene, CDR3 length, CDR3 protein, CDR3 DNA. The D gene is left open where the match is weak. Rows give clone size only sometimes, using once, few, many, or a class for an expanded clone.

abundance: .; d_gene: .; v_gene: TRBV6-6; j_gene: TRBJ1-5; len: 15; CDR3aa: CASSYSSALNQPQHF; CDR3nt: TGTGCCAGCAGTTACTCGTCAGCGCTCAATCAGCCCCAGCATTTT
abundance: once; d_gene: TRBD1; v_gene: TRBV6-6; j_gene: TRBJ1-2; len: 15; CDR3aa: CASSYALTGDHGYTF; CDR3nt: TGTGCCAGCAGTTACGCGCTTACAGGGGATCATGGCTACACCTTC
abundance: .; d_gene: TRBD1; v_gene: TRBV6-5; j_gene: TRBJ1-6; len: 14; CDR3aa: CASSYDRGNSPLHF; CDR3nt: TGTGCCAGCAGTTACGACAGGGGAAATTCACCCCTCCACTTT
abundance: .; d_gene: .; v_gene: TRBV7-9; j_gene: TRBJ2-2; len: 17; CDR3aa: CASRPWPGGESTGELFF; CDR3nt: TGTGCCAGCAGACCCTGGCCCGGGGGTGAAAGCACCGGGGAGCTGTTTTTT
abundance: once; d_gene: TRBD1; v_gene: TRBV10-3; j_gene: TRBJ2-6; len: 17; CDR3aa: CAISETGGRTGANVLTF; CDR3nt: TGTGCCATCAGTGAGACAGGGGGGAGGACTGGGGCCAACGTCCTGACTTTC
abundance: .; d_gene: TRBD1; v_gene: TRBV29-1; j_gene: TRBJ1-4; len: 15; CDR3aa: CSVEEEDRFNEKLFF; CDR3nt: TGCAGCGTTGAAGAAGAGGACAGGTTTAATGAAAAACTGTTTTTT
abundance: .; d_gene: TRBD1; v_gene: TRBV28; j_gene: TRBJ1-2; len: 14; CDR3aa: CASRDRGLLYGYTF; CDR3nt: TGTGCCAGCAGGGACAGGGGGCTCCTCTATGGCTACACCTTC
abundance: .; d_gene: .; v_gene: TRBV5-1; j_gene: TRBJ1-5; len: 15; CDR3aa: CASSLSPGSNQPQHF; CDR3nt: TGCGCCAGCAGCCTGTCCCCGGGGAGCAATCAGCCCCAGCATTTT
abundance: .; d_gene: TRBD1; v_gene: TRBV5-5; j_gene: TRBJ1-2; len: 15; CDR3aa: CASSQTGATNYGYTF; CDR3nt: TGTGCCAGCAGCCAGACAGGGGCGACTAACTATGGCTACACCTTC
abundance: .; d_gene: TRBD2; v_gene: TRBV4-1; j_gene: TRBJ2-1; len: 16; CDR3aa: CASSQRTSGEGNEQFF; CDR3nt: TGCGCCAGCAGCCAAAGGACTAGCGGGGAAGGCAATGAGCAGTTCTTC
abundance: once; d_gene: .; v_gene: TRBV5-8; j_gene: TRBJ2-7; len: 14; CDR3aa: CASSLSQVLYEQYF; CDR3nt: TGTGCCAGCAGCTTGAGTCAGGTGCTATACGAGCAGTACTTC
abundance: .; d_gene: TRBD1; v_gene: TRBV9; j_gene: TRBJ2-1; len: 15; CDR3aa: CASSVAGTGDNEQFF; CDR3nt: TGTGCCAGCAGCGTGGCCGGGACAGGGGACAATGAGCAGTTCTTC
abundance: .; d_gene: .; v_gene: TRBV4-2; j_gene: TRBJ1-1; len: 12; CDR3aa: CASSLEGLGTFF; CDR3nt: TGTGCCAGCAGCTTGGAAGGTCTCGGGACTTTCTTT
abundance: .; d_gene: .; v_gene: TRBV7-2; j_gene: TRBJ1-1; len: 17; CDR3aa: CASSLPRRVSEPNEAFF; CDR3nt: TGTGCCAGCAGCCTGCCCCGCAGGGTCTCAGAACCGAATGAAGCTTTCTTT
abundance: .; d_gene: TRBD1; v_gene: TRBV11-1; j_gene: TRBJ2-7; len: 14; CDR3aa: CASSPRTGNYEQYF; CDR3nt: TGTGCCAGCAGCCCGAGGACAGGCAACTACGAGCAGTACTTC
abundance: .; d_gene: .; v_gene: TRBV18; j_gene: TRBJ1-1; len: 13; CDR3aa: CASSPREPPEAFF; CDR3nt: TGTGCCAGCTCACCAAGGGAGCCCCCTGAAGCTTTCTTT
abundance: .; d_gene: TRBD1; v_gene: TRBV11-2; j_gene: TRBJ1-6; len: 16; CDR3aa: CASSLERTGGRSPLHF; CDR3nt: TGTGCCAGCAGCTTAGAACGGACAGGGGGAAGATCACCCCTCCACTTT
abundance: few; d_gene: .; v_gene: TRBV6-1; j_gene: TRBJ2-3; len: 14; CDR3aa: CASSEARNTDTQYF; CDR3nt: TGTGCCAGCAGCGAGGCTAGGAACACAGATACGCAGTATTTT
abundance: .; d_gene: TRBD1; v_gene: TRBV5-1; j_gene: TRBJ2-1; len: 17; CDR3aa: CASSLGQGIPLHNEQFF; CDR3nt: TGCGCCAGCAGCTTGGGACAGGGTATCCCCCTACACAATGAGCAGTTCTTC
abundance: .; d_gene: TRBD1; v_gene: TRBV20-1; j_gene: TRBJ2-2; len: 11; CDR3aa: CSARDSGELFF; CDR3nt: TGCAGTGCCCGGGACAGTGGGGAGCTGTTTTTT
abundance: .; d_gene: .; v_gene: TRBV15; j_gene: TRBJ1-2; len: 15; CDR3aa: CATSRPQGLELGYTF; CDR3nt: TGTGCCACCAGCAGACCGCAGGGGCTGGAGTTAGGCTACACCTTC
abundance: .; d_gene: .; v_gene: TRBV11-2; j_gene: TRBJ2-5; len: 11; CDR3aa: CASSRQETQYF; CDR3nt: TGTGCCAGCAGCCGGCAAGAGACCCAGTACTTC
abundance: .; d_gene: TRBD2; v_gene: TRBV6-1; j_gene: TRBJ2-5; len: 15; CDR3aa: CASTTGTSGGETQYF; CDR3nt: TGTGCCAGCACCACCGGGACTAGCGGGGGGGAGACCCAGTACTTC
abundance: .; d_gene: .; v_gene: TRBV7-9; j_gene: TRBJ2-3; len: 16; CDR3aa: CASSFRVSDSTDTQYF; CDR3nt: TGTGCCAGCAGCTTCAGGGTTTCAGATAGCACAGATACGCAGTATTTT
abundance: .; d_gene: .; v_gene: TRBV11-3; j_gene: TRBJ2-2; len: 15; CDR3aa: CASSHGGLLTGELFF; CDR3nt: TGTGCCAGCAGCCACGGGGGACTGCTCACCGGGGAGCTGTTTTTT
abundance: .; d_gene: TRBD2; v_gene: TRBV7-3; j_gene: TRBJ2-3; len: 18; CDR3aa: CASSVGTSGSLRTDTQYF; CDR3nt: TGTGCCAGCAGCGTAGGGACTAGCGGATCTCTTCGCACAGATACGCAGTATTTT
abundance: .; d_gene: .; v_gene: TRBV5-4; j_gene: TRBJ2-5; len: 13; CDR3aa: CASSLRGAETQYF; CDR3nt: TGTGCCAGCAGCTTGCGGGGTGCAGAGACCCAGTACTTC
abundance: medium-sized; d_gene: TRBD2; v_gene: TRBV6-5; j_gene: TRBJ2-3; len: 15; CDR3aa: CASRSGLAGTDTQYF; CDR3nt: TGTGCCAGCAGGTCTGGACTAGCGGGGACAGATACGCAGTATTTT